A selection of T cell receptor beta chains follows, all from one sample in a study of blood T cell repertoires in COVID-19. Sequencing used immunoSEQ multiplex PCR; TCRdb keeps in-frame clones, though not all of them. The data contain about 400,000 clones, roughly 90% of them seen just once; the ten biggest clones take up 2% to 2.5%. The sequencing input was PBMCs or T cells enriched from blood (not recorded which). The source of these receptors is a woman aged 40 to 50 with acute COVID-19. The CDR3 runs from the conserved cysteine through the conserved F or W. Size is stated for part of the rows, as once, few or many counts, or as a class when the clone is expanded.

V,J,size,CDR3
TRBV3-1/TRBV3-2,TRBJ2-7,.,CASSQTPGVPSYEQYF
TRBV5-5,TRBJ2-1,.,CASSFFQGVNNEQFF
TRBV5-4,TRBJ1-2,once,CASSPGQALEGYTF
TRBV5-4,TRBJ1-2,.,CASNLGTANYGYTF
TRBV3-1/TRBV3-2,TRBJ1-6,.,CASSQDRAGGRNLPLHF
TRBV7-9,TRBJ2-5,.,CASSLGTVRETQYF
TRBV6-4,TRBJ2-1,.,CASSASGDSYNEQFF
TRBV7-9,TRBJ2-7,few,CASSLLSEQYF
TRBV29-1,TRBJ1-4,.,CSVEATGEKLFF
TRBV11-3,TRBJ2-2,.,CASSWGLAGNTGELFF
TRBV3-1/TRBV3-2,TRBJ1-2,.,CASSQVQGDGYTF
TRBV4-2,TRBJ2-7,few,CASSQETTQGRGAYEQYF
TRBV12-3/TRBV12-4,TRBJ1-5,.,CASSPGKRQPQHF
TRBV29-1,TRBJ1-1,.,CSAPSWGGNTEAFF
TRBV2,TRBJ1-6,.,CASSEFQGTENSPLHF
TRBV5-6,TRBJ2-7,.,CASSYASGVDEQYF
TRBV20-1,TRBJ2-3,.,CSATSTDTQYF
TRBV3-1/TRBV3-2,TRBJ1-1,.,CASSPKDRGYTEAFF
TRBV4-1,TRBJ1-4,.,CASRVLGGKEKLFF
TRBV10-2,TRBJ1-5,.,CASSDSNSNQPQHF
TRBV23-1,TRBJ2-3,.,CASRDRAGTGNTDTQYF
TRBV30,TRBJ1-6,.,CAWSVPQGNSPLHF
TRBV2,TRBJ1-2,.,CASKNAGHGYTF
TRBV5-1,TRBJ2-1,once,CASSWGGTQGEQFF
TRBV5-1,TRBJ2-3,.,CASSRGTVGADTQYF
TRBV3-1/TRBV3-2,TRBJ2-5,.,CASSQAEKLQETQYF
TRBV14,TRBJ2-2,.,CASSQETGGLGELFF
TRBV2,TRBJ2-7,.,CASSLDRSYEQYF
TRBV5-4,TRBJ1-6,few,CASSTGQAPGNSPLHF